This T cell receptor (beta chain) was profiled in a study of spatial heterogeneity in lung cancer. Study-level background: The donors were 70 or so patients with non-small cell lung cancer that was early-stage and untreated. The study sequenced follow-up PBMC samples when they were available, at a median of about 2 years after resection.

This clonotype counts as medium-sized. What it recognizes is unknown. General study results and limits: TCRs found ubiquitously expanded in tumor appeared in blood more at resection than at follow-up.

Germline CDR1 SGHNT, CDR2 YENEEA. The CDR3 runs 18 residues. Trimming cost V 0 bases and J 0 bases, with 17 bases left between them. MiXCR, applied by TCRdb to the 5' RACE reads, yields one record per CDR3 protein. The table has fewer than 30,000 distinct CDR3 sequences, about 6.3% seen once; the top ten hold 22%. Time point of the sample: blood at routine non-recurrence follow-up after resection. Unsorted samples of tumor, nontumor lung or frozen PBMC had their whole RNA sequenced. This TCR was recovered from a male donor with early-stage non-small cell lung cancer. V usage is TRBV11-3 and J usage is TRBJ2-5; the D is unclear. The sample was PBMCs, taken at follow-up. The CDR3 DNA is TGTGCCAGCAGCTTAGATCCAGTTCCACCCGCCTACCAAGAGACCCAGTACTTC. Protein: CASSLDPVPPAYQETQYF.